This T cell receptor beta chain was documented in a study of T cells in Graves' hyperthyroidism and ophthalmopathy. At the level of the study: Prior to any treatment, at the point of initial diagnosis, peripheral blood was collected. Study-level results: In validation, the model predicted ophthalmopathy. These predictions came a median about 6.5 months before onset. Patients with ophthalmopathy were separated from those with stable hyperthyroidism by a 13 V-J model.

The investigators amplified TCR beta CDR3 regions from RNA transcripts. The HTBI primer set drove a first-round RT-PCR of the TCR CDR3. TCRdb used MiXCR to reprocess the multiplex PCR reads, holding one entry per CDR3 protein. The top ten hold about a third of the sample, which has nearly 250,000 distinct CDR3 sequences, around 25% seen once. Fresh peripheral blood, around 10 ml of it, supplied the PBMCs. The CDR3 sequence is 10 residues long. The V and J ends lost 6 bases and 6 bases respectively, with 9 bases between them. Per germline, CDR1 GTSNPN and CDR2 SVGIG (reference sequence). Many counts were recorded for this clonotype. The antigen remains undetermined.

The material sequenced was blood. This chain joins TRBV30 and TRBJ2-7; D gene unclear. This receptor was obtained from a woman aged 40 to 50 with Graves' ophthalmopathy. The CDR3 sequence is CACWGAEQYF. The CDR3 DNA is TGTGCCTGCTGGGGTGCCGAGCAGTACTTC.